The 9 T cell receptor beta chains listed next were all sequenced from one sample in a study of regulatory T cells in long-lasting Graves disease. The time point: newly diagnosed GD, antithyroid drugs for less than 3 months. PBMC-derived RNA was used for the TCR library. Construction of TCR beta libraries relied on iRepertoire HTBI primers and on Arm-PCR targeting CDR3 regions. TCRdb re-called the multiplex PCR reads with MiXCR, one entry per CDR3 protein. Of roughly 510,000 distinct CDR3 sequences listed, 16% are singletons. The sample also formed part of further work on T cells in Graves' hyperthyroidism and ophthalmopathy.

The sample was peripheral blood mononuclear cells (PBMCs), taken at new diagnosis, from a patient treated with antithyroid drugs. The receptors stem from a man aged 18 to 30 with Graves disease.

In its sample, this clonotype was seen many times. The rearrangement uses TRBV7-9 and TRBJ2-7, with D possibly TRBD1 on 5 matching bases. This CDR3 is built from 14 residues. Germline loops: CDR1 SEHNR, CDR2 FQNEAQ (reference sequence). The ends were cut back, 3 bases at V and 2 bases at J, with 11 bases in the middle. In DNA form, the CDR3 reads TGTGCCAGCAGCTTCGTGACAGACACCTACGAGCAGTACTTC. The encoded protein is CASSFVTDTYEQYF.

V is TRBV20-1 and J is TRBJ2-5, with D possibly matching TRBD2 (6 bases). V shed 7 bases and J shed 4 bases, with 28 bases lying between them. The germline V gene has CDR1 DFQATT and CDR2 SNEGSKA (reference sequence). The length of the CDR3 is 17 residues. In nucleotides, the CDR3 is TGCAGTGGAACCCCCTCCTCAGGAGGGCCGAGAAGAGAGACCCAGTACTTC. Translation: CSGTPSSGGPRRETQYF.

This clonotype appeared a few times. Here the CDR3 omits its conserved ending phenylalanine or tryptophan, so a read error is the likely source. The chain uses TRBV18 and TRBJ1-6, with TRBD1 matching 7 bases. The CDR3 covers 16 residues. Germline values: CDR1 KGHSH, CDR2 LQKENI. V was clipped by 4 bases and J by 4 bases; unmatched bases: 7. CDR3 loop: CASSRTGTDYNSPLHL. The CDR3 coding sequence is TGTGCCAGCTCACGGACCGGGACAGATTATAATTCACCCCTCCACCTT.

This clonotype was detected many times. V usage is TRBV12-3 or TRBV12-4 and J usage is TRBJ2-3, with TRBD2 matching over 13 bases. CDR3 length equals 15 residues. The J segment lost 6 bases and the V segment lost 5 bases, leaving 5 bases of the junction unmatched. The CDR3 coding sequence is TGTGCCAGCAGTCAACTAGCGGGAGGGCAGGATACGCAGTATTTT. Amino acid sequence: CASSQLAGGQDTQYF.

This clonotype showed up many times. J is TRBJ2-1 and V is TRBV20-1; D possibly corresponds to TRBD2 (6 bases). The CDR3 loop spans 14 amino acids. Looked up from germline, CDR1 is DFQATT and CDR2 is SNEGSKA (reference sequence). Between the trimmed V and J ends, which lost 6 bases and 6 bases, there was a span of 18 bases. The CDR3 DNA is TGCAGTGCCTGGGACGCCGCGGGGCTCAATGAGCAGTTCTTC. It specifies CSAWDAAGLNEQFF.

This clonotype was counted ten times or more. This chain connects TRBV12-3 or TRBV12-4 to TRBJ2-2; D gene uncertain. The CDR3 contains 15 residues. V was shortened by 1 base and J by 7 bases, with 13 bases between the two germline ends. The CDR3, as DNA: TGTGCCAGCAGTTTAGGTCTGGGCTCGAACGGGGAGCTGTTTTTT. Protein: CASSLGLGSNGELFF.

CDR3 coding DNA: TGCAGTGCTTCAGGGGCTAACTCTGGAAACACCATATATTTT. Its protein product is CSASGANSGNTIYF. The chain carries TRBV20-1 and TRBJ1-3, with a tentative D call TRBD1 (6 bases). Trimming shortened V by 5 bases and J by 0 bases, and 11 bases separated the two germline ends. This CDR3 region has 14 residues. The V gene's germline CDR1 is DFQATT and CDR2 SNEGSKA (reference sequence).

This clonotype was picked up many times. V gene TRBV19 combines with J gene TRBJ2-2; 9 bases are a match to TRBD1. With V trimmed by 3 bases and J by 5 bases, 4 bases remained unmatched. Germline lookup yields CDR1 LNHDA and CDR2 SQIVND (reference sequence). There are 15 residues in the CDR3. This chain's CDR3 is CASSMGQGWTGELFF. In DNA, the CDR3 is TGTGCCAGTAGTATGGGACAGGGATGGACCGGGGAGCTGTTTTTT.

Points on this clonotype: A read error is possible here, since a much larger clone lies one base away. Since no conserved phenylalanine or tryptophan closes the CDR3, a read error is the likely cause. V is TRBV7-3 and J is TRBJ2-1, with TRBD1 matching over 11 bases. With the DNA end fitting TRBJ2-5 better, the J assignment may be wrong. Germline V gene sequence: CDR1 SGHTA, CDR2 FQGTGA. The CDR3 extends over 15 amino acids. The CDR3 DNA reads as TGTGCCAGCAGCAAGGACAGGGGGCTAGGAGAGACCCAGTACCTC. Its translation: CASSKDRGLGETQYL.